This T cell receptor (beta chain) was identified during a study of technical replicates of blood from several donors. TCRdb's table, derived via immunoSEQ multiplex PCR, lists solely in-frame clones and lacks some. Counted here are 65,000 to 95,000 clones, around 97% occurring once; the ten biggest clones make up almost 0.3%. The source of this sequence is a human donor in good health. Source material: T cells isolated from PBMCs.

The CDR3 region is CSVMVRVNTEAFF. The CDR3 DNA reads TGCAGCGTTATGGTTCGGGTCAACACTGAAGCTTTCTTT. The chain uses TRBV29-1 and TRBJ1-1; no definite D call. Trimming removed 5 bases from V and 2 bases from J, with 12 bases in between. Germline CDR1 SQVTM, CDR2 ANQGSEA. CDR3 size: 13 residues.